What follows describes a single T cell receptor (beta chain). The entry originates in a study of OX40 agonist ivuxolimab in advanced cancers. Study-wide context: The patients received agonistic anti-OX40 (CD134) antibody ivuxolimab. Across the patients, intravenous ivuxolimab was delivered every 2 weeks at 0.01 to 10 mg/kg. Two patients with cutaneous melanoma and one with hepatocellular carcinoma, three in total, showed partial responses.

Clones were read by immunoSEQ multiplex PCR, and TCRdb kept only the in-frame ones, dropping some. The table lists about 82,000 clones, approximately 85% of them singletons. Losses at the gene ends were 2 bases for V and 11 bases for J; bases not matched to a gene: 8. The CDR3 is 13 amino acids. Germline values: CDR1 MNHNS, CDR2 SASEGT. Sequencing was performed on CD4+ or CD8+ T cells sorted from blood, taken in a trial of the OX40 agonist ivuxolimab. The sequence derives from an adult with an advanced solid tumor such as melanoma, head and neck, liver or kidney cancer. The chain carries TRBV6-1 and TRBJ1-1, with 7 bases fitting TRBD1. The CDR3 reads CASSERSRGWAFF. CDR3 DNA: TGTGCCAGCAGTGAACGCAGCAGGGGGTGGGCTTTCTTT.